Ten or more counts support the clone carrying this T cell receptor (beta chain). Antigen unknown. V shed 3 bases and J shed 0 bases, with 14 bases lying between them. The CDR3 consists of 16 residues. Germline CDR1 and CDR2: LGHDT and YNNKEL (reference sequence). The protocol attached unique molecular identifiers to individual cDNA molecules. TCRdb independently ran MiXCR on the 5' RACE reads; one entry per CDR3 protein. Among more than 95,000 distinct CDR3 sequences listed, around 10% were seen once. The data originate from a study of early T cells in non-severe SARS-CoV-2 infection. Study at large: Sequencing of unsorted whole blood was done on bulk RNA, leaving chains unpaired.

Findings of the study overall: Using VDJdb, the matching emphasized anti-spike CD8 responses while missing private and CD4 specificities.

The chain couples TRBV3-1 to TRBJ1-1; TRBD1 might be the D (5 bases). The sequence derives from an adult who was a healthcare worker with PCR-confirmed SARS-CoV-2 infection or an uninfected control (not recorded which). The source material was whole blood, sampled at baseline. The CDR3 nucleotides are TGTGCCAGCAGCCACAGTGGACACGAACTGAACACTGAAGCTTTCTTT. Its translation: CASSHSGHELNTEAFF.